A single sample is the source of the 9 T cell receptor beta chains below, sequenced in a study of tumor-infiltrating lymphocytes in primary liver carcinoma. The input was 400 to 500 ng total RNA; TCR beta cDNA was made from it with a constant-region primer. Each TCR beta library was derived from three nested multiplex PCR rounds that employed slightly modified ARM-PCR. TRBV1-TRBV30 forward primers paired with a C-beta reverse primer were used in the first two PCR rounds, which ran roughly 9 cycles each. TCRdb itself ran the multiplex PCR reads through MiXCR, one entry per CDR3 protein. The sample shows fewer than 90,000 distinct CDR3 sequences, around 70% of them seen only once. Taking roughly 20-34 mg of unsorted bulk tissue, the authors co-extracted RNA and DNA. Sequencing was performed on liver tumor tissue from sampling region 1. Subset defined: tumor region T1, superior pole. These receptors came from a man aged 40-49 years with primary liver carcinoma and hepatitis B virus infection.

The rearrangement joins TRBV4-1 to TRBJ2-2; D is ambiguous. V lost 8 bases to trimming and J lost 8 bases, with 15 bases between them. CDR1 MGHRA and CDR2 YSYEKL come from the germline V gene. This CDR3 comprises 13 residues. CDR3 coding DNA: TGCGCCAGCTGCCGACTTACCACTGGGGAGCTGTTTTTT. It translates to CASCRLTTGELFF.

Comments on this clonotype: One end of the junction fails to match germline, which may point to a read error. The genes are TRBV29-1 and TRBJ2-3; the match to TRBD2 covers 7 bases. The CDR3 extends over 14 amino acids. Germline V CDR1 and CDR2: SQVTM, ANQGSEA. In nucleotides, the CDR3 is TGCAGTGTTGAGTCGTGGGAGGGCCCAGATACGCAGTATTTT. Protein: CSVESWEGPDTQYF.

Only a few counts were recorded for this clonotype. At one of its ends the junction is not consistent with the germline gene, which may arise from a read error. The chain uses TRBV6-5 and TRBJ1-6, with D possibly being TRBD1 (6 bases). The germline V gene encodes CDR1 MNHEY and CDR2 SVGAGI. CDR3 length: 18 amino acids. In nucleotides, the CDR3 is TGCGCCAGCAGTTACTTTTTGGGAGGGGGCTCCTATAATTCACCCCTCCACTTT. Protein sequence: CASSYFLGGGSYNSPLHF.

A word on this clonotype: This may arise from a read error, as a much more abundant clone is one base away. V gene TRBV10-3 combines with J gene TRBJ1-5; D remains unclear. The CDR3 contains 12 residues. V was shortened by 7 bases and J by 4 bases, with 8 bases between the two germline ends. Germline lookup yields CDR1 ENHRY and CDR2 SYGVKD. This CDR3 reads CAINAVNQPQHF. Here the CDR3 DNA reads TGTGCCATCAATGCAGTGAATCAGCCCCAGCATTTT.

The rearrangement joins TRBV10-1 to TRBJ2-1; a possible D gene is TRBD1 (5 bases). Gene TRBJ2-7 matches the end of the DNA better, so the J call may be wrong. CDR1 WNHNN and CDR2 SYGVQD come from the germline V gene (reference sequence). This CDR3 is 14 amino acids long. CDR3 residues: CASSDRGSHNEQYF. The CDR3 nucleotides are TGCGCCAGCAGCGACAGAGGCTCCCACAATGAGCAGTACTTC.

In the case of this clonotype: A much larger clonotype is one base distant, so this may be a read error. The chain recombines TRBV21-1 with TRBJ2-7; TRBD1, the D gene given by the table, was not confirmed from the DNA. TRBV21-1 is a documented pseudogene. This CDR3 spans 14 amino acids. The CDR3 sequence: CAVTSRGGSHDQYF. Written as DNA, the CDR3 is TGTGCCGTTACCTCGAGAGGGGGTAGCCACGACCAGTACTTC.

Notes on this clonotype: Relative to the germline gene, one junction end is altered; a read error may explain this. The chain combines TRBV12-3 or TRBV12-4 with TRBJ2-7; 8 positions agree with TRBD2. The CDR3 sequence is 13 residues long. The CDR3 spells CANSLAGCYEQYF. In DNA form, the CDR3 reads TGTGCCAACAGTTTAGCGGGATGTTACGAGCAGTACTTC.

This clonotype occurred many times. The genes are TRBV5-4 and TRBJ1-1; D remains ambiguous. From germline, CDR1 is SGHNT and CDR2 YYREEE (reference sequence). The germline V and J ends were trimmed by 0 bases and 2 bases, with 11 bases remaining between them. This CDR3 spans 15 amino acids. CDR3 loop: CASSLVSGGNTEAFF. Here the CDR3 DNA reads TGTGCCAGCAGCTTGGTTTCGGGAGGCAACACTGAAGCTTTCTTT.

This chain uses TRBV20-1 with TRBJ2-5, with D perhaps matching TRBD2 (6 bases). Germline loops: CDR1 DFQATT, CDR2 SNEGSKA (reference sequence). V lost 1 base and J lost 13, with 22 bases in between. The CDR3 length is 14 residues. The CDR3 DNA reads as TGCAGTGCTAGAGTCGCTAGTTTGAGGGAGGCCCGGTACTTC. It codes for CSARVASLREARYF.